This record looks at one T cell receptor (beta chain) sequence and its context. TCRdb keeps only in-frame clones here, not all; method: immunoSEQ multiplex PCR. The sample records 90,000 or so clones, about 89% being singletons. The data stem from a study of blood T cell repertoires in COVID-19. The CDR3 has 14 residues. The V segment lost 6 bases and the J segment 4 bases; nucleotides outside the gene matches: 5. Germline values: CDR1 LNHDA, CDR2 SQIVND (reference sequence). The chain links TRBV19 to TRBJ1-1; TRBD1 matches 10 bases. The TCR sequence derives from a human donor in a cohort sampled during active COVID-19. The sample taken for sequencing was peripheral blood. In DNA, the CDR3 is TGTGCCAGTAGGGGACAGGGGAGGGTCACTGAAGCTTTCTTT. Translating it yields CASRGQGRVTEAFF.